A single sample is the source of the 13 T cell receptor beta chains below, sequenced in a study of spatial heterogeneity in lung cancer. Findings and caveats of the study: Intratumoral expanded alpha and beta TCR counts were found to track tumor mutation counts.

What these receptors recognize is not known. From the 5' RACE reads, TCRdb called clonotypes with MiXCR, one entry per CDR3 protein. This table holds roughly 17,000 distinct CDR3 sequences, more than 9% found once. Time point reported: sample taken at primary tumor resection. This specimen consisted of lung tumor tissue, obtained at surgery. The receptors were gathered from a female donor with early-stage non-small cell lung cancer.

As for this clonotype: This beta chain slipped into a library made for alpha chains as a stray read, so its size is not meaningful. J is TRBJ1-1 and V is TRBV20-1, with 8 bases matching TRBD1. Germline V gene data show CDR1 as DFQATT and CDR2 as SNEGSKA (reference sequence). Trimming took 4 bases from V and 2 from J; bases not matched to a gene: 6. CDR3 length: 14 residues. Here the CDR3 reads CSAIRDRGNTEAFF. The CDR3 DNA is TGCAGTGCTATCAGAGACAGGGGCAACACTGAAGCTTTCTTT.

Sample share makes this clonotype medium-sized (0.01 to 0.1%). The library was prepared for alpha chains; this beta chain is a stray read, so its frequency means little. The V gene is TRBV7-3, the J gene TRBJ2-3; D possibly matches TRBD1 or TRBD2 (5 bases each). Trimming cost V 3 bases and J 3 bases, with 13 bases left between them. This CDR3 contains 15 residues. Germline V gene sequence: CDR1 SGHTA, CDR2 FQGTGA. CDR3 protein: CASSLGESLTDTQYF. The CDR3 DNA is TGTGCCAGCAGCTTGGGGGAGTCCCTAACAGATACGCAGTATTTT. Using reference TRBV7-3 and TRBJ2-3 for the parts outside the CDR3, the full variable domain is GAGVSQTPSNKVTEKGKYVELRCDPISGHTALYWYRQSLGQGPEFLIYFQGTGAADDSGLPNDRFFAVRPEGSVSTLKIQRTERGDSAVYLCASSLGESLTDTQYFGPGTRLTVL.

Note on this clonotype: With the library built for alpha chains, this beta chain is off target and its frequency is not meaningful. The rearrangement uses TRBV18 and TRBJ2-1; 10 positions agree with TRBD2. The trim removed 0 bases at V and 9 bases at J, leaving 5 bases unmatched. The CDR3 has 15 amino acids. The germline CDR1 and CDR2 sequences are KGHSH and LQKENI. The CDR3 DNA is TGTGCCAGCTCACCACCCAGCGGGGGGGCCTCTGAGCAGTTCTTC. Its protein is CASSPPSGGASEQFF.

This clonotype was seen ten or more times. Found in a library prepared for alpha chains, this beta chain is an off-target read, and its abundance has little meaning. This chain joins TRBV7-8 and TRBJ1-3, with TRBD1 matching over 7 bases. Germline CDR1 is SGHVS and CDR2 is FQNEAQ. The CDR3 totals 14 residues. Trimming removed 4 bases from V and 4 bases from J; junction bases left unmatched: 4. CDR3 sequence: CASSSRDSGNTIYF. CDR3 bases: TGTGCCAGCAGCTCTAGGGACAGCGGAAACACCATATATTTT.

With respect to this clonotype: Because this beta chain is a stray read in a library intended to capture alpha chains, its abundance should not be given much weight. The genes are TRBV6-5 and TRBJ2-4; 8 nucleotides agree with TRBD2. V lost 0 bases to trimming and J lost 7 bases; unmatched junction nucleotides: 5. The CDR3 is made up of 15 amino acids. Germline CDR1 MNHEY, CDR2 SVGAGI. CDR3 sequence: CASSYSRERGNIQYF. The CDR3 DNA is TGTGCCAGCAGTTACTCGAGAGAGCGGGGGAACATTCAGTACTTC.

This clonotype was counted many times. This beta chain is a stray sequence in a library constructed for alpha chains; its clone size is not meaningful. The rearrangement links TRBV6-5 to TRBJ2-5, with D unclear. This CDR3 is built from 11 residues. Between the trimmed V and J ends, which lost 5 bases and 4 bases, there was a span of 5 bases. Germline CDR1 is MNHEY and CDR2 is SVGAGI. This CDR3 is CASSHIETQYF. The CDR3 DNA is TGTGCCAGCAGTCACATAGAGACCCAGTACTTC.

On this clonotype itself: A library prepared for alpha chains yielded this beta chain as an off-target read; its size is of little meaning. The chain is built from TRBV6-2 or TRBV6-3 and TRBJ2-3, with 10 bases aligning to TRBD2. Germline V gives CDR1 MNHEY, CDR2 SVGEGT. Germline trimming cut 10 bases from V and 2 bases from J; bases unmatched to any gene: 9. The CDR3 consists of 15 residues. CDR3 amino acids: CATILSGGTTDTQYF. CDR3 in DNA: TGTGCCACCATACTTAGCGGGGGGACCACAGATACGCAGTATTTT.

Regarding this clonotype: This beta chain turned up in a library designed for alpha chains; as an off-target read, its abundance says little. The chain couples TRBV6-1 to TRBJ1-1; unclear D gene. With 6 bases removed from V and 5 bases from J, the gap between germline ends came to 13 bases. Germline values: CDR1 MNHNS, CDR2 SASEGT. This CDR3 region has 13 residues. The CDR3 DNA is TGTGCCAGCAGCGCCGAAAGTAGGACTGAAGCTTTCTTT. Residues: CASSAESRTEAFF.

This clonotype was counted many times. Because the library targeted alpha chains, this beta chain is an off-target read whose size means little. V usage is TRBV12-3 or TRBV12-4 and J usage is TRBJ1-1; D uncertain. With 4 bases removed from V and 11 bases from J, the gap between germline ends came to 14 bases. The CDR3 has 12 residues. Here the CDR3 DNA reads TGTGCCAGCAGTTCTAGGGTCTTATCGGCTTTCTTT. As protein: CASSSRVLSAFF.

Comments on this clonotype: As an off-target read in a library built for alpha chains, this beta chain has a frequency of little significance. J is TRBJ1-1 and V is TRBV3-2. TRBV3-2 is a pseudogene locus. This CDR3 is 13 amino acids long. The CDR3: CASSPRWETEAFF. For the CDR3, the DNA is TGTGCCAGCAGCCCGCGTTGGGAGACTGAAGCTTTCTTT.

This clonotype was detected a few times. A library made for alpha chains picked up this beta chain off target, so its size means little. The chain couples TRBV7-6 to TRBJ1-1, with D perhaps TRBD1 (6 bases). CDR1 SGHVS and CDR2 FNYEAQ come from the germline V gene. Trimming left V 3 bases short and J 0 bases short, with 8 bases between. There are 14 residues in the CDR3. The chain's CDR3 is CASSFGQMNTEAFF. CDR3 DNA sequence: TGTGCCAGCAGCTTTGGACAGATGAACACTGAAGCTTTCTTT.

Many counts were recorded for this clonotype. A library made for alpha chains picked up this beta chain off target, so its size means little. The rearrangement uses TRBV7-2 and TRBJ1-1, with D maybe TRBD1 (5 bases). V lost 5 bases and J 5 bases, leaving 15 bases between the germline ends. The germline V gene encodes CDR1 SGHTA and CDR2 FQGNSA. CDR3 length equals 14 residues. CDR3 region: CASSPGRGTTEAFF. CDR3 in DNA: TGTGCCAGCAGCCCGGGACGGGGGACGACTGAAGCTTTCTTT.

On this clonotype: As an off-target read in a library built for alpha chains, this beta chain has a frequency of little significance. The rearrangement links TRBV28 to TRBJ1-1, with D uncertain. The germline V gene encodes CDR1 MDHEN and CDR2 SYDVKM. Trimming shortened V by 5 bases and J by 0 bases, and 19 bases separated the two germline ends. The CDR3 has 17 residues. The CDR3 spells CASSLAGSQGMNTEAFF. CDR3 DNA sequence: TGTGCCAGCAGTCTCGCCGGGTCCCAAGGAATGAACACTGAAGCTTTCTTT.